Each of the 19 T cell receptor beta chains below was sequenced from the same sample in a study of shared clonotypes between healthy human individuals. Measured with immunoSEQ multiplex PCR; TCRdb has only the in-frame clones, and not every one. The table lists some 2,000,000 clones, almost 96% of them singletons. Material: naive CD4+ T cells sorted from blood. The sample's subset: CD45RA+ positively selected. The receptor source for this set is a young man in good health.

The chain joins TRBV2 to TRBJ2-1; D might be TRBD1 or TRBD2, each matching 9 bases. Germline V gives CDR1 SNHLY, CDR2 FYNNEI. V lost 4 bases and J 0 bases, leaving 34 bases between the germline ends. CDR3 length: 23 amino acids. CDR3 residues: CASSGARDRATSGPGGSYNEQFF. The CDR3 DNA follows: TGTGCCAGCAGTGGGGCCCGGGACAGGGCGACTAGCGGCCCAGGAGGCTCCTACAATGAGCAGTTCTTC.

This sequence joins TRBV5-6 and TRBJ1-2; D remains ambiguous. Germline V gene lookup returns CDR1 SGHDT and CDR2 YYEEEE. V gave up 1 base and J gave up 4 bases, with 14 bases separating them. This CDR3 comprises 15 residues. The CDR3 loop reads CASSLLPRQPYGYTF. The DNA of the CDR3 is TGTGCCAGCAGCTTGTTGCCGCGACAACCCTATGGCTACACCTTC.

This chain connects TRBV5-4 to TRBJ1-5, with D uncertain. Trimming stripped 2 bases from V and 0 bases from J, with 9 bases between. The CDR3 has 15 residues. Germline V lookup: CDR1 SGHNT, CDR2 YYREEE (reference sequence). The CDR3 nucleotides are TGTGCCAGCAGCTTCGGAGGTGATAGCAATCAGCCCCAGCATTTT. This codes for CASSFGGDSNQPQHF.

The chain carries TRBV5-4 and TRBJ2-3; D is perhaps TRBD2 (5 bases). CDR1 and CDR2 from the germline V gene are SGHNT and YYREEE (reference sequence). The CDR3 sequence is 15 residues long. Trimming pared 0 bases from V and 2 bases from J, leaving 10 bases between. Here the CDR3 DNA reads TGTGCCAGCAGCTTGGACACGGGATCCACAGATACGCAGTATTTT. Translating gives CASSLDTGSTDTQYF. Full variable domain (missing parts from reference TRBV5-4 and TRBJ2-3): ETGVTQSPTHLIKTRGQQVTLRCSSQSGHNTVSWYQQALGQGPQFIFQYYREEENGRGNFPPRFSGLQFPNYSSELNVNALELDDSALYLCASSLDTGSTDTQYFGPGTRLTVL.

V usage is TRBV2 and J usage is TRBJ2-7; 8 positions agree with TRBD2. The CDR3 has 14 residues. In germline, CDR1 is SNHLY, CDR2 FYNNEI. Trimming cost V 4 bases and J 2 bases; bases outside gene matches: 4. In DNA, the CDR3 is TGTGCCAGCAGTGCGGCGGGAGGTACCTACGAGCAGTACTTC. It encodes CASSAAGGTYEQYF. The whole variable domain, remainder taken from reference TRBV2 and TRBJ2-7, is EPEVTQTPSHQVTQMGQEVILRCVPISNHLYFYWYRQILGQKVEFLVSFYNNEISEKSEIFDDQFSVERPDGSNFTLKIRSTKLEDSAMYFCASSAAGGTYEQYFGPGTRLTVT.

The chain joins TRBV12-5 to TRBJ2-2, with D unclear. Germline CDR1 reads LGHNT; CDR2 reads FRNRAP. The germline V and J ends were trimmed by 5 bases and 7 bases, with 11 bases remaining between them. The CDR3 contains 13 residues. The DNA for the CDR3 is TGTGCTAGTGGTGCGGACGGTTACGGGGAGCTGTTTTTT. Protein: CASGADGYGELFF.

A word on this clone: In the same sample, other DNA sequences code for this CDR3. V is TRBV19 and J is TRBJ2-5; possible D gene TRBD1, 7 bases. Germline lookup yields CDR1 LNHDA and CDR2 SQIVND (reference sequence). The CDR3 covers 13 residues. The germline V and J ends were trimmed by 4 bases and 4 bases, with 10 bases remaining between them. The CDR3 here is CASSTQGGETQYF. Here the CDR3 DNA reads TGTGCCAGTAGTACCCAGGGGGGAGAGACCCAGTACTTC.

The chain carries TRBV5-1 and TRBJ2-7; D call uncertain. V dropped 4 bases and J dropped 7 bases, with 18 bases sitting between them. Germline CDR1 is SGHRS and CDR2 is YFSETQ. The CDR3 is 14 residues long. In DNA form, the CDR3 reads TGCGCCAGCAGCCCCGAGTCTCCCCTTTCTGAGCAGTACTTC. This codes for CASSPESPLSEQYF.

This rearrangement joins TRBV5-1 to TRBJ2-7; D perhaps matches TRBD1 (6 bases). Germline CDR1 reads SGHRS; CDR2 reads YFSETQ. The CDR3 length is 18 residues. Trimming shortened V by 4 bases and J by 4 bases, and 27 bases separated the two germline ends. The DNA of the CDR3 is TGCGCCAGCAGCCCCAGGGGTCCGGATTCTCTAAGTACTTACGAGCAGTACTTC. The encoded protein is CASSPRGPDSLSTYEQYF.

The chain has TRBV7-2 and TRBJ1-2, with a tentative D call TRBD1 (5 bases). Germline V CDR1 and CDR2: SGHTA, FQGNSA. Deletions cut 4 bases from V and 4 bases from J, with 16 bases between. The length of the CDR3 is 15 residues. The DNA for the CDR3 is TGTGCCAGCAGCTCCGACAGATCCCTTATCTATGGCTACACCTTC. Translated: CASSSDRSLIYGYTF.

The chain uses TRBV7-9 and TRBJ1-2; 7 bases align to TRBD1. Germline V gene sequence: CDR1 SEHNR, CDR2 FQNEAQ (reference sequence). The V segment lost 5 bases and the J segment 5 bases; nucleotides outside the gene matches: 5. This CDR3 comprises 13 residues. The CDR3 DNA is TGTGCCAGCAGCAACAGGGGCCCTTATGGCTACACCTTC. Translation: CASSNRGPYGYTF.

V is TRBV11-2 and J is TRBJ2-3, with D possibly TRBD1 on 6 matching bases. The germline gives CDR1 SGHAT, CDR2 FQNNGV. Trimming took 5 bases from V and 1 from J, leaving 13 bases between them. This CDR3 comprises 15 residues. The CDR3 reads CASSHRVVGTDTQYF. In DNA, the CDR3 is TGTGCCAGCAGCCACAGGGTAGTGGGCACAGATACGCAGTATTTT.

Note on this clone: Within the sample, other DNA sequences also encode this same CDR3. This chain connects TRBV28 to TRBJ1-5, with a possible D match to TRBD1 (5 bases). Germline CDR1 and CDR2: MDHEN and SYDVKM. Trimming stripped 3 bases from V and 3 bases from J, with 9 bases between. There are 14 residues in the CDR3. In DNA form, the CDR3 reads TGTGCCAGCAGTTTGTGGGGGATCAATCAGCCCCAGCATTTT. It specifies CASSLWGINQPQHF.

The genes are TRBV5-4 and TRBJ1-2; D may be TRBD1 (5 bases). Germline CDR1 and CDR2: SGHNT and YYREEE (reference sequence). The CDR3 has 16 residues. The V and J ends lost 5 bases and 0 bases respectively, with 17 bases between them. In nucleotides, the CDR3 is TGTGCCAGCAGACAACCAGGGACCATAGCTAACTATGGCTACACCTTC. Its protein product is CASRQPGTIANYGYTF.

Remarks on this clone: Other DNA sequences in the same sample also yield this CDR3. The chain joins TRBV5-1 to TRBJ2-2; D ambiguous. This CDR3 has 12 amino acids. The germline CDR1 and CDR2 sequences are SGHRS and YFSETQ. The V end was cut by 3 bases, the J end by 5 bases, with 5 bases between. CDR3 DNA: TGCGCCAGCAGCTGGGGAACCGGGGAGCTGTTTTTT. Amino acids: CASSWGTGELFF.

This chain uses TRBV30 with TRBJ1-6, with a tentative D call TRBD1 (5 bases). The V end lost 3 bases, the J end lost 9 bases, and 9 bases lay between the germline ends. The CDR3 totals 12 residues. Germline CDR1 is GTSNPN and CDR2 is SVGIG (reference sequence). The CDR3 DNA reads as TGTGCCTGGAGCAGGGAGCTTTCACCCCTCCACTTT. Encoded protein: CAWSRELSPLHF.

As for this clone: Distinct nucleotide sequences in the sample also encode this CDR3. The chain combines TRBV2 with TRBJ1-2; the D is unclear. V lost 6 bases to trimming and J lost 3 bases, with 5 bases between them. The germline gives CDR1 SNHLY, CDR2 FYNNEI. The length of the CDR3 is 11 residues. CDR3 in DNA: TGTGCCAGCAGCCGGGACTATGGCTACACCTTC. As protein: CASSRDYGYTF.

The chain joins TRBV5-1 to TRBJ1-5; a possible D gene is TRBD1 (6 bases). The germline CDR1 and CDR2 sequences are SGHRS and YFSETQ. The CDR3 contains 15 residues. The V end was cut by 5 bases, the J end by 3 bases, with 15 bases between. The CDR3: CASSFGEGVNQPQHF. The CDR3 DNA follows: TGCGCCAGCAGTTTTGGGGAGGGGGTCAATCAGCCCCAGCATTTT.

V is TRBV19 and J is TRBJ1-5; maybe TRBD1 (5 bases). The ends were cut back, 2 bases at V and 5 bases at J, with 16 bases in the middle. The CDR3 loop spans 16 amino acids. Germline-derived CDR1 and CDR2 are LNHDA and SQIVND (reference sequence). This CDR3 is CASSIRDGQRHQPQHF. CDR3 DNA: TGTGCCAGTAGTATACGGGACGGCCAAAGACATCAGCCCCAGCATTTT.